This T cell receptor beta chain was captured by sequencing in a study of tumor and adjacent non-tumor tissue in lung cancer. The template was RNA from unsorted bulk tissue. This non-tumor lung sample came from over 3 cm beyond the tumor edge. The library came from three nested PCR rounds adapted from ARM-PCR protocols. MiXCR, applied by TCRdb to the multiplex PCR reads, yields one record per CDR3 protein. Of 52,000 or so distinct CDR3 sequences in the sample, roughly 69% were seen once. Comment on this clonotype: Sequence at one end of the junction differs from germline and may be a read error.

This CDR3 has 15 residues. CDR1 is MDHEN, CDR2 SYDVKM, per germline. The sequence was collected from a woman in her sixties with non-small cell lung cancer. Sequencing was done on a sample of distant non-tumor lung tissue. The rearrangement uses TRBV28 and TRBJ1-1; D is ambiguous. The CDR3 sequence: CASSLSPPNYTEAYF. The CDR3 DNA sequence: TGTGCCAGCAGTTTATCGCCTCCTAACTACACTGAAGCTTACTTT.